The clone carrying this TCR beta chain was observed many times. Its antigen is currently unknown. Germline CDR1 and CDR2: LGHNA and YNFKEQ. The CDR3 loop spans 18 amino acids. Germline trimming cut 4 bases from V and 2 bases from J; bases unmatched to any gene: 7. The data stem from a study of response to subunit inactivated influenza vaccine. Study-level results: The study's authors posited that every seasonal influenza vaccination enlists few new T cells.

Each CDR3 protein gets one entry after TCRdb re-called the RT-PCR reads with MiXCR. Of roughly 570,000 distinct CDR3 sequences in the sample, roughly 13% were seen once. J is TRBJ2-3 and V is TRBV4-2; 15 bases align to TRBD2. The starting material was PBMCs from blood, obtained more than 35 days after vaccination. This TCR was sampled from a man aged 45-65 years who received an inactivated influenza vaccine. The CDR3, as DNA: TGTGCCAGCAGCCCACAAGGGACTAGCGGGGGGACCACAGATACGCAGTATTTT. It specifies CASSPQGTSGGTTDTQYF.